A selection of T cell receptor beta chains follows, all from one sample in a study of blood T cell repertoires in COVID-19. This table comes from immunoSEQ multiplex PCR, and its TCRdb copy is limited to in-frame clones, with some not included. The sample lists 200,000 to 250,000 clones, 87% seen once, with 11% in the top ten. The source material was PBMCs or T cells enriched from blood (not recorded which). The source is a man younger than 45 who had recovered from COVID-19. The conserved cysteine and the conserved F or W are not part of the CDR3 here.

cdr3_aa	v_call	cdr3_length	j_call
ASSQGLPNSPLH	TRBV3-1/TRBV3-2	12	TRBJ1-6
ASSSSGTGGREQY	TRBV28	13	TRBJ2-7
ASSSWDTYGYT	TRBV7-2	11	TRBJ1-2
ASRASGYNQPQH	TRBV19	12	TRBJ1-5
ASSLLQGNTEAF	TRBV7-2	12	TRBJ1-1
ATNRNRGGASEAF	TRBV27	13	TRBJ1-1
ASSFRGRTSSYNEQF	TRBV7-2	15	TRBJ2-1
ASTLPGGTEAF	TRBV6-5	11	TRBJ1-1
AWSAGTGRYEQY	TRBV30	12	TRBJ2-7
SVVRDRTSEAF	TRBV29-1	11	TRBJ1-1
ASSQDQARAKNIQY	TRBV4-3	14	TRBJ2-4
ASSTGLAGTDTQY	TRBV6-2/TRBV6-3	13	TRBJ2-3
ASRSAAEGTQY	TRBV28	11	TRBJ2-3
ASTHPRRQGIDEQF	TRBV7-4	14	TRBJ2-1
ASSPMGQANSPLH	TRBV5-1	13	TRBJ1-6
ASSQDRWTGNSPLH	TRBV4-2	14	TRBJ1-6